Below, one T cell receptor (beta chain) is given with its context. Its antigen remains unknown. This sample is part of a study of OX40 agonist ivuxolimab in advanced cancers. Study information: Cohort: 80% to 85% men, mean age about 60, aged roughly 23 to 90. Findings of the study overall: No antigen was identified for the clonally expanded peripheral T cells. The average count of expanded clones was higher among CD8+ T cells than among CD4+.

This table comes from immunoSEQ multiplex PCR, and its TCRdb copy is limited to in-frame clones, with some not included. The sample has under 200,000 clones, around 94% seen once; the top ten hold around 0.33%. The investigators sampled blood at baseline, at cycle 4 day 1, and at cycle 7 day 1. Between the trimmed V and J ends, which lost 0 bases and 2 bases, there was a span of 14 bases. CDR3 length: 16 amino acids. Germline loops: CDR1 SGHTA, CDR2 FQGNSA. The receptor's source is an adult with an advanced solid tumor such as melanoma, head and neck, liver or kidney cancer. The V and J genes are TRBV7-2 and TRBJ2-7; a weak D match, TRBD2 (6 bases). Sequencing used CD4+ or CD8+ T cells sorted from blood, obtained in a trial of the OX40 agonist ivuxolimab. The CDR3 sequence is CASSLARSSEAYEQYF. CDR3 bases: TGTGCCAGCAGCTTAGCAAGGTCTAGCGAGGCCTACGAGCAGTACTTC.